The T cell receptor (beta chain) under discussion was sequenced for a study of regulatory dendritic cells for organ transplantation. The repertoire was sequenced with immunoSEQ multiplex PCR; TCRdb's copy has only in-frame clones and lacks some. The sample carries some 29,000 clones, about 75% recorded once. Looked up from germline, CDR1 is SGHNT and CDR2 is YYREEE (reference sequence). V was clipped by 4 bases and J by 7 bases; unmatched bases: 10. The CDR3 loop spans 17 amino acids. The rearrangement joins TRBV5-4 to TRBJ2-1; TRBD2 matches 14 bases. This receptor was taken from a human donor in good health. Sequenced input: memory CD4+ T cells from blood. Subset noted: CD45RO+ memory T cells. CDR3 protein: CASSPSGTSGGGNEQFF. CDR3 coding DNA: TGTGCCAGCAGCCCCTCCGGGACTAGCGGGGGTGGTAATGAGCAGTTCTTC.